The TCR beta chain described here comes from a study of early T cells in non-severe SARS-CoV-2 infection. This clonotype appeared many times. Via MiXCR, TCRdb re-called the 5' RACE reads, giving one row per CDR3 protein. The sample lists about 64,000 distinct CDR3 sequences, around 4.9% occurring once. This CDR3 spans 15 amino acids. CDR1 LNHDA and CDR2 SQIVND come from the germline V gene (reference sequence). The junction had 2 bases not matched to a gene; V was cut back by 5 bases and J by 0 bases. The chain recombines TRBV19 with TRBJ1-5; 9 nucleotides match TRBD1. This TCR derives from an adult who was a healthcare worker with PCR-confirmed SARS-CoV-2 infection or an uninfected control (not recorded which). The sequenced sample was whole blood. The CDR3 bases are TGTGCCAGTAGTCCGGGACAGGGTAGCAATCAGCCCCAGCATTTT. It specifies CASSPGQGSNQPQHF.